This TCR beta chain was sequenced during a study of shared clonotypes between healthy human individuals. As handled by the study authors: With immunoSEQ giving junction-only sequences and no quality scores, filtering differed. Sequenced by immunoSEQ multiplex PCR; TCRdb stores in-frame clones only, minus some. V and J calls and clone size are given by that table; D and trimming were obtained from the DNA. The sample contains hundreds of thousands of clones, less than 85% of which appear only once. This CDR3 comprises 17 residues. Per the germline V gene, CDR1 is WSHSY and CDR2 is SAAADI. Losses at the gene ends were 5 bases for V and 0 bases for J; bases not matched to a gene: 10.

The receptor comes from a woman in her 30s in good health. The specimen was memory CD4+ T cells sorted from blood. Subset meaning: CD45RA-negative fraction. The chain combines TRBV10-2 with TRBJ2-1, with 7 bases matching TRBD1. In DNA, the CDR3 is TGCGCCAGCAGTCCAACGGGACAGTCAATCTCCTACAATGAGCAGTTCTTC. Protein product: CASSPTGQSISYNEQFF.